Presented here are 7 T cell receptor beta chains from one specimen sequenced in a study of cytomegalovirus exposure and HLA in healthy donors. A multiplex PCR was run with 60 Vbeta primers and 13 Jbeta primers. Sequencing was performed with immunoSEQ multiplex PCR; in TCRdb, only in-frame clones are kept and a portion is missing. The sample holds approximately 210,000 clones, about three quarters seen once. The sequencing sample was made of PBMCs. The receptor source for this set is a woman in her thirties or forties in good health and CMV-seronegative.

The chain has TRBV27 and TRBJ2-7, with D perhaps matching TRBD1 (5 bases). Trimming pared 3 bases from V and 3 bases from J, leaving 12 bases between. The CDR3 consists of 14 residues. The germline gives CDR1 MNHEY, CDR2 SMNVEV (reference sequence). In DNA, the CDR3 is TGTGCCAGCAGTTTTCCAGGGATGAGCTACGAGCAGTACTTC. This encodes CASSFPGMSYEQYF.

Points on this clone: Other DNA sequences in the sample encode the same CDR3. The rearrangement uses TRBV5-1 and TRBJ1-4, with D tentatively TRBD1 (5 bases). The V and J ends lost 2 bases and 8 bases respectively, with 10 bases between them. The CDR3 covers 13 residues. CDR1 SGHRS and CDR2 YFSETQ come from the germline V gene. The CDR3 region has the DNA TGCGCCAGCAGCTTAGGTAGGGGCGAAAAACTGTTTTTT. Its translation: CASSLGRGEKLFF.

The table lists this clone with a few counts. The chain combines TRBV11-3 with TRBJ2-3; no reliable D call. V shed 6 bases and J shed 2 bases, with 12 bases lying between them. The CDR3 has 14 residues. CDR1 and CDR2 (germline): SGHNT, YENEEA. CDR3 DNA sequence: TGTGCCAGCAGTAGGTCAGGAATCACAGATACGCAGTATTTT. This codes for CASSRSGITDTQYF. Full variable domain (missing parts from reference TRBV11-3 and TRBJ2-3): EAGVVQSPRYKIIEKKQPVAFWCNPISGHNTLYWYLQNLGQGPELLIRYENEEAVDDSQLPKDRFSAERLKGVDSTLKIQPAELGDSAVYLCASSRSGITDTQYFGPGTRLTVL.

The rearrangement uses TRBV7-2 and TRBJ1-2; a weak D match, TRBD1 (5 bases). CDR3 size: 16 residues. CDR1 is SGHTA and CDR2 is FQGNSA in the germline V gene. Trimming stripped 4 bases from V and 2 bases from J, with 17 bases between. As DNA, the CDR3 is TGTGCCAGCAGCTCCGGGGGAGGCAAGTCAAACTATGGCTACACCTTC. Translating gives CASSSGGGKSNYGYTF.

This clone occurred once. CDR3 in DNA: TGTGCCAGCAGCTTACAGGCGGGAGGGAGAACCTACAATGAGCAGTTCTTC. This translates into CASSLQAGGRTYNEQFF. The chain carries TRBV7-9 and TRBJ2-1; 9 bases fit TRBD2. Germline V lookup: CDR1 SEHNR, CDR2 FQNEAQ (reference sequence). The junction had 7 bases not matched to a gene; V was cut back by 2 bases and J by 2 bases. The CDR3 extends over 17 amino acids.

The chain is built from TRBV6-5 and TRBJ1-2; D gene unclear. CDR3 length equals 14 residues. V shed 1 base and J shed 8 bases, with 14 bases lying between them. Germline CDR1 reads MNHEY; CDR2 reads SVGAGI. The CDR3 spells CASSYYPGDGGYTF. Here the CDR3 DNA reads TGTGCCAGCAGTTACTACCCCGGGGATGGAGGCTACACCTTC.

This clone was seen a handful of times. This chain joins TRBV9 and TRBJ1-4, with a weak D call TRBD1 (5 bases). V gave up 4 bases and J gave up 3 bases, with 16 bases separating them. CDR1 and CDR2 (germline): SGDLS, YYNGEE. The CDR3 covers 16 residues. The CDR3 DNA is TGTGCCAGCAGCCAGGGTATAGACATAGCTAATGAAAAACTGTTTTTT. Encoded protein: CASSQGIDIANEKLFF. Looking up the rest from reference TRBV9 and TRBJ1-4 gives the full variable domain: DSGVTQTPKHLITATGQRVTLRCSPRSGDLSVYWYQQSLDQGLQFLIQYYNGEERAKGNILERFSAQQFPDLHSELNLSSLELGDSALYFCASSQGIDIANEKLFFGSGTQLSVL.